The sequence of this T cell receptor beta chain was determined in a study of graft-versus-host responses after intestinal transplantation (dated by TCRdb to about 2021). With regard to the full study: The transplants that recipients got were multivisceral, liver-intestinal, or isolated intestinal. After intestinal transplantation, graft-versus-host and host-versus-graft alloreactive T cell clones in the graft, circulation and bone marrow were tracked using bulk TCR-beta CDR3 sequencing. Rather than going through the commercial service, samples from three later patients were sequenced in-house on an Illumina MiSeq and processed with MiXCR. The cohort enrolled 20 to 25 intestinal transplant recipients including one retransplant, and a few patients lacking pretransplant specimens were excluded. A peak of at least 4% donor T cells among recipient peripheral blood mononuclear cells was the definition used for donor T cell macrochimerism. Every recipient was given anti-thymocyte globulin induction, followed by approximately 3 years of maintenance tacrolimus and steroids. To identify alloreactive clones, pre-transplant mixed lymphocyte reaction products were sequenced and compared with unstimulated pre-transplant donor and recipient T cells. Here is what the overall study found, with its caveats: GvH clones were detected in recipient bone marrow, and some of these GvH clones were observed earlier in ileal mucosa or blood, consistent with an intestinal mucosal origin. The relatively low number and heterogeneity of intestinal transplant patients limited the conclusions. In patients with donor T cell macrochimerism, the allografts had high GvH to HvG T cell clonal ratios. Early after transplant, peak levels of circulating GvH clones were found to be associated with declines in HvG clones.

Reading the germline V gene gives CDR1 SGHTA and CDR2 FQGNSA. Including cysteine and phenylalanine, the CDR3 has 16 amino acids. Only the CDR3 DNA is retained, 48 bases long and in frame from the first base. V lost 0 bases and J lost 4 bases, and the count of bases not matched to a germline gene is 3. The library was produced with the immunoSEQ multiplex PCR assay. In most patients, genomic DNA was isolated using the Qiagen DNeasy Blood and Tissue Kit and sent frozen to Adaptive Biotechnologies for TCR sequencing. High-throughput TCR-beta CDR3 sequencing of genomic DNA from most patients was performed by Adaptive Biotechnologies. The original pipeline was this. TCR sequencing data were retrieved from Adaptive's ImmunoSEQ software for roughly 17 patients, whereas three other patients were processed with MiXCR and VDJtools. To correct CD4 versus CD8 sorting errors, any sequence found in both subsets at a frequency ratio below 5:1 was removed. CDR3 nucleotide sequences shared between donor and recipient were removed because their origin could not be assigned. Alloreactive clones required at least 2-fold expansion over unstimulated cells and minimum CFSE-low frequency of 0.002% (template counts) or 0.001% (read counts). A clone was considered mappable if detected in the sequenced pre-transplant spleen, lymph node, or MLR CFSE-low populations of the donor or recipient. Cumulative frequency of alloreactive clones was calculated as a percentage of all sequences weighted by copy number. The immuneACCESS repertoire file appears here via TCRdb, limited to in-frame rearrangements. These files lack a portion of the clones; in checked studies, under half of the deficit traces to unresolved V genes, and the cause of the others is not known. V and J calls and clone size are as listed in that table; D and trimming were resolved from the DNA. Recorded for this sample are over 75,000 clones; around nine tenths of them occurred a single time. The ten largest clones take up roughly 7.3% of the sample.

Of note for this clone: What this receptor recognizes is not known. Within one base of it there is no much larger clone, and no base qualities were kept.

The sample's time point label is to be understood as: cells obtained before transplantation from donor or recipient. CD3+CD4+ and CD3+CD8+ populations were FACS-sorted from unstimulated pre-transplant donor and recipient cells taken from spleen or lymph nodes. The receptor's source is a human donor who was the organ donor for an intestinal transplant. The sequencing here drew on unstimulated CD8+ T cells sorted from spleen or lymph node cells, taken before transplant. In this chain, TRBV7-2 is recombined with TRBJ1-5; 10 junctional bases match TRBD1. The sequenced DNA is TGTGCCAGCAGCTTAGCCGGGACAGGGGCAAATCAGCCCCAGCATTTT. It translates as CASSLAGTGANQPQHF.